Reported below is one T cell receptor (beta chain). V was pared by 4 bases and J by 5 bases, with 10 bases between. The CDR3 is 13 amino acids. Germline values: CDR1 SGHRS, CDR2 YFSETQ. The data were obtained in a study of cytomegalovirus exposure and HLA in healthy donors. Both 60 Vbeta primers and 13 Jbeta primers went into the PCR. Sequencing used immunoSEQ multiplex PCR; TCRdb keeps in-frame clones, though not all of them. The repertoire holds 170,000 or so clones, 78% seen once, with roughly an eighth in the top ten. The receptor was derived from a woman aged 50 to 65 in good health and CMV-seropositive. Sequencing input: PBMCs. This chain links TRBV5-1 with TRBJ1-5; D might be TRBD1 (6 bases). This CDR3 reads CASSLDSYQPQHF. The CDR3 DNA follows: TGCGCCAGCAGCCTGGACAGTTATCAGCCCCAGCATTTT.